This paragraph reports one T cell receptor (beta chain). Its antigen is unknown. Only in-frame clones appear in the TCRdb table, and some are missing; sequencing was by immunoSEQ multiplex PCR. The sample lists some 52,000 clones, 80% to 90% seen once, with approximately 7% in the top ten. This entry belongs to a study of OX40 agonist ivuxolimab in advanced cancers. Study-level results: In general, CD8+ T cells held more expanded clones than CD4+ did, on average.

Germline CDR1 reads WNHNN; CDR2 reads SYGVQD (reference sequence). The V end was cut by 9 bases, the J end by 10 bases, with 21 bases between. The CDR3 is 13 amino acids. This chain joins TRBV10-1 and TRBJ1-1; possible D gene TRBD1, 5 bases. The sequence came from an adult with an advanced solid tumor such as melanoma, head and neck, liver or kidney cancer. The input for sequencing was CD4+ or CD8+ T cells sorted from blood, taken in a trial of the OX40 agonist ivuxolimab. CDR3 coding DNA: TGCGCCAGGAAATCCGGGCCCTTAGGGGTAGCTTTCTTT. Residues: CARKSGPLGVAFF.